The source of this T cell receptor beta chain is a study of blood T cell repertoires in COVID-19. As processed by the authors: Estimated nucleated cell counts came from reference gene primer amplification. Data came from immunoSEQ multiplex PCR; TCRdb stores just in-frame clones and leaves some out. V, J and clone size are those of that table, while D and trimming were read from the DNA. Of tens of thousands of clones in the sample, approximately 90% were seen once. Trimming took 8 bases from V and 4 from J; bases not matched to a gene: 4. From germline, CDR1 is MDHEN and CDR2 SYDVKM. The CDR3 length is 13 residues.

Sequenced material: peripheral blood. V usage is TRBV28 and J usage is TRBJ1-5, with 8 positions matching TRBD1. The sequence was obtained from a human donor with acute or convalescent COVID-19. The donor label of this sample is uncertain. CDR3 loop: CASGQGRNQPQHF. CDR3 nucleotide sequence: TGTGCCAGCGGACAGGGTAGGAATCAGCCCCAGCATTTT.